The present TCR beta chain was sequenced within a study of cytomegalovirus exposure and HLA in healthy donors. The CDR3 covers 15 residues. Germline V lookup: CDR1 SGHRS, CDR2 YFSETQ. V shed 0 bases and J shed 1 base, with 10 bases lying between them. A note on this clone: Its cognate antigen is unknown. The identical CDR3 is also encoded by other nucleotide sequences in the sample.

TCRdb's copy holds only in-frame clones and misses some; the assay was immunoSEQ multiplex PCR. The sample carries some 150,000 clones, roughly nine tenths recorded once. Study outcomes and limitations: Reports indicated that the classifier achieved high specificity and sensitivity in diagnosing cytomegalovirus status. The study labeled fewer than 200 TCR beta chains cytomegalovirus-associated. The tendency of first-cohort TCR clusters to co-occur in the 95 to 150 validation repertoires was the finding of a later analysis.

The V and J genes are TRBV5-1 and TRBJ1-1; D perhaps matches TRBD1 (5 bases). Sequenced material: PBMCs. This TCR derives from a man between 18 and 35 years old in good health and CMV-seropositive. CDR3 protein: CASSLAGVGNTEAFF. CDR3 DNA sequence: TGCGCCAGCAGCTTGGCGGGGGTTGGGAACACTGAAGCTTTCTTT.